The 25 T cell receptor beta chains reported below all come from one sample, sequenced in a study of cytomegalovirus exposure and HLA in healthy donors. The PCR used 60 Vbeta and 13 Jbeta primers. Only in-frame clones appear in the TCRdb table, and some are missing; sequencing was by immunoSEQ multiplex PCR. The sample includes fewer than 130,000 clones. The sample consisted of PBMCs. The receptors derive from a man aged 45-65 years in good health and CMV-seronegative.

The chain has TRBV29-1 and TRBJ1-1; possibly TRBD1 for D (5 bases). V was clipped by 8 bases and J by 6 bases, with 10 bases between them. Per germline, CDR1 SQVTM and CDR2 ANQGSEA. The CDR3 covers 10 residues. The CDR3 protein is CSCRDSEAFF. As DNA, the CDR3 is TGCAGCTGCAGGGATTCTGAAGCTTTCTTT.

This chain links TRBV7-2 with TRBJ1-1, with 7 bases fitting TRBD1. The V gene's germline CDR1 is SGHTA and CDR2 FQGNSA. CDR3 length: 13 amino acids. The junction had 8 bases not matched to a gene; V was cut back by 7 bases and J by 6 bases. CDR3 in amino acids: CASTLRQGPEAFF. The CDR3 DNA sequence: TGTGCCAGCACCCTGAGACAGGGTCCTGAAGCTTTCTTT. The full variable domain, its missing parts supplied by reference TRBV7-2 and TRBJ1-1, is GAGVSQSPSNKVTEKGKDVELRCDPISGHTALYWYRQSLGQGLEFLIYFQGNSAPDKSGLPSDRFSAERTGGSVSTLTIQRTQQEDSAVYLCASTLRQGPEAFFGQGTRLTVV.

The chain is built from TRBV7-8 and TRBJ1-2; D remains ambiguous. Germline V gene lookup returns CDR1 SGHVS and CDR2 FQNEAQ. This CDR3 spans 13 amino acids. Trimming cost V 3 bases and J 2 bases, with 7 bases left between them. CDR3 protein: CASSLGGNYGYTF. CDR3 DNA sequence: TGTGCCAGCAGCTTGGGAGGAAACTATGGCTACACCTTC.

Concerning this clone: Relative to the germline gene, one junction end is altered; a read error may explain this. The chain has TRBV7-7 and TRBJ2-2; 15 bases align to TRBD2. The length of the CDR3 is 18 residues. Germline values: CDR1 SSHAT, CDR2 FNYEAQ (reference sequence). The CDR3 DNA reads TGTGCTAGCAGCTTAGGTAGGACTAGCGGGGGGGCAGCCGGGGAGCTGTTTTTT. Translation: CASSLGRTSGGAAGELFF.

This rearrangement joins TRBV4-2 to TRBJ2-1, with D unresolved. This CDR3 is built from 15 residues. Germline V gene data show CDR1 as LGHNA and CDR2 as YNFKEQ. Trimming left V 0 bases short and J 5 bases short, with 11 bases between. The CDR3 sequence: CASSQDVGVNNEQFF. In DNA form, the CDR3 reads TGTGCCAGCAGCCAAGATGTTGGAGTGAACAATGAGCAGTTCTTC.

The genes are TRBV5-8 and TRBJ1-1; D is unresolved. CDR1 and CDR2 (germline): SGHTS, YDEGEE. Trimming took 4 bases from V and 1 from J, leaving 8 bases between them. The CDR3 has 13 residues. The CDR3 DNA reads as TGTGCCAGCAGCCCTAAGTCGAACACTGAAGCTTTCTTT. It specifies CASSPKSNTEAFF.

The chain has TRBV5-5 and TRBJ2-2; 10 bases line up with TRBD1. V was clipped by 4 bases and J by 4 bases; unmatched bases: 7. CDR1 and CDR2 from the germline V gene are SGHKS and YYEKEE (reference sequence). The CDR3 has 16 residues. For the CDR3, the DNA is TGTGCCAGCAGCCCAGACAGGGGGCAAGGCACCGGGGAGCTGTTTTTT. Its protein is CASSPDRGQGTGELFF.

V usage is TRBV4-2 and J usage is TRBJ2-2; D uncertain. CDR1 LGHNA and CDR2 YNFKEQ come from the germline V gene. The CDR3 is 14 residues long. Trimming took off 4 bases at V and 1 base at J, with 7 bases between the two ends. CDR3 DNA sequence: TGTGCCAGCAGCCCAGACTTGAACACCGGGGAGCTGTTTTTT. It specifies CASSPDLNTGELFF.

The chain recombines TRBV11-3 with TRBJ2-7; D might be TRBD2 (5 bases). Deletions cut 5 bases from V and 2 bases from J, with 19 bases between. CDR3 size: 16 residues. Germline-derived CDR1 and CDR2 are SGHNT and YENEEA. For the CDR3, the DNA is TGTGCCAGCAGCGACGCACTAGACCAATTCCCCTACGAGCAGTACTTC. This codes for CASSDALDQFPYEQYF. Based on the CDR3 plus reference TRBV11-3 and TRBJ2-7, the full variable domain is EAGVVQSPRYKIIEKKQPVAFWCNPISGHNTLYWYLQNLGQGPELLIRYENEEAVDDSQLPKDRFSAERLKGVDSTLKIQPAELGDSAVYLCASSDALDQFPYEQYFGPGTRLTVT.

This chain uses TRBV7-2 with TRBJ2-2; a weak D match, TRBD2 (6 bases). The CDR3 is 14 amino acids. The germline V gene encodes CDR1 SGHTA and CDR2 FQGNSA. Trimming shortened V by 5 bases and J by 5 bases, and 12 bases separated the two germline ends. The CDR3 here is CASSPARGTGELFF. The CDR3 nucleotides read TGTGCCAGCAGCCCCGCCCGGGGGACCGGGGAGCTGTTTTTT. Full variable domain (missing parts from reference TRBV7-2 and TRBJ2-2): GAGVSQSPSNKVTEKGKDVELRCDPISGHTALYWYRQSLGQGLEFLIYFQGNSAPDKSGLPSDRFSAERTGGSVSTLTIQRTQQEDSAVYLCASSPARGTGELFFGEGSRLTVL.

This chain connects TRBV9 to TRBJ2-7; 8 bases agree with TRBD1. Unmatched junction bases numbered 5, after V lost 0 bases and J lost 6 bases. Germline-derived CDR1 and CDR2 are SGDLS and YYNGEE. The CDR3 extends over 14 amino acids. As DNA, the CDR3 is TGTGCCAGCAGCGTAGGGGACAGGTCCACCGAGCAGTACTTC. Translated, it gives CASSVGDRSTEQYF.

The chain is built from TRBV7-9 and TRBJ1-2; D is ambiguous. The CDR3 is 11 residues long. V was shortened by 5 bases and J by 7 bases, with 8 bases between the two germline ends. Germline-derived CDR1 and CDR2 are SEHNR and FQNEAQ (reference sequence). CDR3 protein: CASSPWAGYTF. The CDR3 nucleotides read TGTGCCAGCAGCCCCTGGGCTGGCTACACCTTC. Based on the CDR3 plus reference TRBV7-9 and TRBJ1-2, the full variable domain is DTGVSQNPRHKITKRGQNVTFRCDPISEHNRLYWYRQTLGQGPEFLTYFQNEAQLEKSRLLSDRFSAERPKGSFSTLEIQRTEQGDSAMYLCASSPWAGYTFGSGTRLTVV.

The V and J genes are TRBV4-1 and TRBJ1-2; 7 bases map to TRBD1. V shed 4 bases and J 8 bases; nucleotides not matched to a gene: 4. This CDR3 is 12 amino acids long. Germline V gene data show CDR1 as MGHRA and CDR2 as YSYEKL. The CDR3 DNA sequence: TGCGCCAGCAGCCCCGACAGGGACGGCTACACCTTC. It encodes CASSPDRDGYTF.

The chain recombines TRBV10-3 with TRBJ2-2; D remains ambiguous. CDR3 length equals 11 residues. V lost 6 bases to trimming and J lost 3 bases, with 2 bases between them. Per the germline V gene, CDR1 is ENHRY and CDR2 is SYGVKD. Here the CDR3 reads CAISYTGELFF. In DNA form, the CDR3 reads TGTGCCATCAGCTACACCGGGGAGCTGTTTTTT.

CDR3 amino acids: CASSPLRTGVSRGYGYTF. CDR3 sequence (DNA): TGTGCCAGCTCACCCCTCAGGACAGGGGTCTCCAGGGGCTATGGCTACACCTTC. The chain recombines TRBV18 with TRBJ1-2; 9 bases fit TRBD1. V dropped 3 bases and J dropped 4; count of bases not matched to a gene: 15. The germline V gene encodes CDR1 KGHSH and CDR2 LQKENI. This CDR3 has 18 residues.

The chain links TRBV18 to TRBJ1-2, with TRBD1 matching 7 bases. The V gene end was trimmed by 0 bases and the J gene end by 5 bases; junction bases not matched to a gene: 15. Germline V gives CDR1 KGHSH, CDR2 LQKENI. This CDR3 region has 18 residues. CDR3 sequence (DNA): TGTGCCAGCTCACCACCGGGAAAAGGGGGCGCAAAGTTGTATGGCTACACCTTC. Its translation is CASSPPGKGGAKLYGYTF.

This chain links TRBV6-6 with TRBJ1-6, with D possibly matching TRBD1 (6 bases). From germline, CDR1 is MNHNY and CDR2 SVGAGI (reference sequence). The CDR3 length is 14 residues. The germline V and J ends were trimmed by 5 bases and 8 bases, with 13 bases remaining between them. CDR3 coding DNA: TGTGCCAGCAGTCAGGGACAAGTTGATTCACCCCTCCACTTT. As protein: CASSQGQVDSPLHF.

The rearrangement links TRBV10-3 to TRBJ1-5; D unresolved. V shed 5 bases and J shed 0 bases, with 11 bases lying between them. The CDR3 runs to 15 residues. In germline, CDR1 is ENHRY, CDR2 SYGVKD. CDR3 nucleotides: TGTGCCATCAGTAACAGCCTGGGTAGCAATCAGCCCCAGCATTTT. This translates into CAISNSLGSNQPQHF.

V gene TRBV14 combines with J gene TRBJ2-2; D may be TRBD1 (5 bases). The CDR3 runs to 13 residues. The V and J ends lost 6 bases and 5 bases respectively, with 10 bases between them. Germline V gene sequence: CDR1 SGHDN, CDR2 FVKESK. The CDR3 protein is CASSRQQTGELFF. In DNA form, the CDR3 reads TGTGCCAGCAGTCGACAGCAGACCGGGGAGCTGTTTTTT.

V is TRBV5-1 and J is TRBJ1-5, with D maybe TRBD1 (6 bases). The V and J ends lost 0 bases and 1 base respectively, with 11 bases between them. The CDR3 contains 16 residues. Germline CDR1 SGHRS, CDR2 YFSETQ. The CDR3 nucleotides read TGCGCCAGCAGCTTGGCACGGACAGAAAGCAATCAGCCCCAGCATTTT. This translates into CASSLARTESNQPQHF. The full variable domain, completed using reference TRBV5-1 and TRBJ1-5, is KAGVTQTPRYLIKTRGQQVTLSCSPISGHRSVSWYQQTPGQGLQFLFEYFSETQRNKGNFPGRFSGRQFSNSRSEMNVSTLELGDSALYLCASSLARTESNQPQHFGDGTRLSIL.

The rearrangement links TRBV30 to TRBJ2-6; D possibly corresponds to TRBD2 (7 bases). Germline lookup yields CDR1 GTSNPN and CDR2 SVGIG (reference sequence). This CDR3 is 17 amino acids long. Between the trimmed V and J ends, which lost 5 bases and 1 base, there was a span of 18 bases. The CDR3 sequence: CAWDLGGGLSGANVLTF. CDR3 nucleotide sequence: TGTGCCTGGGATTTGGGCGGGGGCCTATCTGGGGCCAACGTCCTGACTTTC. Combining the CDR3 with reference TRBV30 and TRBJ2-6 gives the whole variable domain SQTIHQWPATLVQPVGSPLSLECTVEGTSNPNLYWYRQAAGRGLQLLFYSVGIGQISSEVPQNLSASRPQDRQFILSSKKLLLSDSGFYLCAWDLGGGLSGANVLTFGAGSRLTVL.

This chain connects TRBV19 to TRBJ1-2, with 8 bases lining up with TRBD1. V shed 5 bases and J 4 bases; nucleotides not matched to a gene: 6. The germline V gene has CDR1 LNHDA and CDR2 SQIVND (reference sequence). The CDR3 runs 14 residues. The CDR3 sequence: CASSVDRASYGYTF. The CDR3 DNA reads as TGTGCCAGTAGTGTGGACAGGGCGTCCTATGGCTACACCTTC.

The J gene is TRBJ2-7, the V gene TRBV27; 16 bases align to TRBD2. With V trimmed by 6 bases and J by 3 bases, 17 bases remained unmatched. Per the germline V gene, CDR1 is MNHEY and CDR2 is SMNVEV (reference sequence). The CDR3 contains 20 residues. In DNA form, the CDR3 reads TGTGCCAGCAGCGCCCGCCCGGGACTAGCGGGAGGGCCGTTCGACTACGAGCAGTACTTC. This encodes CASSARPGLAGGPFDYEQYF.

V gene TRBV11-2 combines with J gene TRBJ2-1, with 13 bases fitting TRBD2. There are 16 residues in the CDR3. The germline CDR1 and CDR2 sequences are SGHAT and FQNNGV. The J segment lost 8 bases and the V segment lost 4 bases, leaving 8 bases of the junction unmatched. The CDR3 here is CASSSGTSGEADEQFF. The CDR3 nucleotides are TGTGCCAGCAGCTCCGGGACTAGCGGGGAGGCCGATGAGCAGTTCTTC. Filled out from reference TRBV11-2 and TRBJ2-1, the complete variable domain reads EAGVAQSPRYKIIEKRQSVAFWCNPISGHATLYWYQQILGQGPKLLIQFQNNGVVDDSQLPKDRFSAERLKGVDSTLKIQPAKLEDSAVYLCASSSGTSGEADEQFFGPGTRLTVL.

CDR3 nucleotide sequence: TGTGCCTGGAACAGGGCCCCTGAAGCTTTCTTT. Translated, it gives CAWNRAPEAFF. The chain is built from TRBV30 and TRBJ1-1; possible D gene TRBD1, 6 bases. Trimming took off 4 bases at V and 6 bases at J, with 9 bases between the two ends. The length of the CDR3 is 11 residues. The germline V gene has CDR1 GTSNPN and CDR2 SVGIG (reference sequence).